Listed below are T cell receptor beta chains from one sample, sequenced in a study of blood T cell repertoires in COVID-19. Using immunoSEQ multiplex PCR, the repertoire was profiled, and TCRdb retains in-frame clones only, with some absent. Here the sample spans approximately 400,000 clones, 88% being singletons. Specimen: PBMCs or T cells enriched from blood (not recorded which). The receptors were sampled from a woman in her late teens or twenties who had recovered from COVID-19. The CDR3 runs from the conserved cysteine through the conserved F or W. The order of the fields is D gene, V gene, J gene, clone size, CDR3 protein, CDR3 DNA. D genes are given only for firm matches. Size tells how often a clone was seen (once, few, many) or the class of an expanded clone, and some rows leave it out.

NA	TRBV5-1	TRBJ2-1	NA	CASNLYRDHEQFF	TGCGCCAGCAATCTTTACAGGGACCATGAGCAGTTCTTC
TRBD1	TRBV30	TRBJ2-7	NA	CAWAFGTGAYEQYF	TGTGCCTGGGCCTTCGGGACAGGGGCCTACGAGCAGTACTTC
TRBD1	TRBV10-3	TRBJ1-4	once	CASRQGAREKLFF	TGTGCCAGCAGACAGGGCGCTCGAGAAAAACTGTTTTTT
TRBD1	TRBV7-8	TRBJ1-5	NA	CATETGHSNQPQHF	TGTGCCACAGAGACAGGGCATAGCAATCAGCCCCAGCATTTT
NA	TRBV5-5	TRBJ1-6	NA	CASSLRRAYNSPLHF	TGTGCCAGCAGCTTGCGCAGGGCCTATAATTCACCCCTCCACTTT
NA	TRBV7-2	TRBJ2-7	NA	CASSFGYGRGQYEQYF	TGTGCCAGCAGCTTTGGATACGGCAGGGGTCAATACGAGCAGTACTTC
NA	TRBV18	TRBJ2-7	few	CASSPPVFREQYF	TGTGCCAGCTCACCTCCTGTATTCCGCGAGCAGTACTTC
NA	TRBV2	TRBJ1-5	once	CASSESGYSNQPQHF	TGTGCCAGCAGTGAATCCGGTTATAGCAATCAGCCCCAGCATTTT
NA	TRBV18	TRBJ2-1	NA	CASSPYLDAGTASNEQFF	TGTGCCAGCTCACCATACCTAGACGCCGGGACTGCAAGCAATGAGCAGTTCTTC
NA	TRBV5-8	TRBJ1-6	NA	CASSLSERRNSPLHF	TGTGCCAGCAGCTTATCAGAGAGGCGGAATTCACCCCTCCACTTT
TRBD1	TRBV15	TRBJ1-3	NA	CATSRDTGAGNTIYF	TGTGCCACCAGCAGAGATACAGGGGCTGGAAACACCATATATTTT
NA	TRBV27	TRBJ2-3	NA	CASSSRTIPRYTQYF	TGTGCCAGCAGTTCCCGGACTATTCCTAGGTATACGCAGTATTTT
NA	TRBV6-5	TRBJ2-7	NA	CASSLPGVAYEQYF	TGTGCCAGCAGTTTACCAGGGGTTGCCTACGAGCAGTACTTC
NA	TRBV5-8	TRBJ1-4	once	CASIRGAGNEKLFF	TGTGCCAGCATCCGTGGGGCAGGGAATGAAAAACTGTTTTTT
TRBD1	TRBV30	TRBJ1-3	once	CAWDNRGQAGNTIYF	TGTGCCTGGGATAACAGGGGGCAAGCTGGAAACACCATATATTTT
TRBD1	TRBV5-1	TRBJ1-3	NA	CASSSGTEHSGNTIYF	TGCGCCAGCAGTTCTGGGACAGAACACTCTGGAAACACCATATATTTT
NA	TRBV24-1	TRBJ1-2	NA	CATSVAGYGYTF	TGTGCCACCAGTGTCGCAGGGTATGGCTACACCTTC
TRBD1	TRBV30	TRBJ1-2	NA	CAWSEGTAANYGYTF	TGTGCCTGGAGTGAAGGGACAGCAGCTAACTATGGCTACACCTTC
TRBD1	TRBV27	TRBJ2-7	NA	CASSFRDSLYEQYF	TGTGCCAGCAGTTTCCGGGACAGCTTATACGAGCAGTACTTC
NA	TRBV2	TRBJ1-2	few	CASSGELFFGYTF	TGTGCCAGCAGTGGGGAGTTGTTTTTCGGCTACACCTTC
NA	TRBV4-1	TRBJ2-1	once	CASSQATVNEQFF	TGCGCCAGCAGCCAAGCTACTGTCAATGAGCAGTTCTTC
TRBD1	TRBV28	TRBJ1-1	NA	CASSPTGGGTFF	TGTGCCAGCAGCCCGACAGGGGGGGGGACTTTCTTT
TRBD1	TRBV6-5	TRBJ1-2	NA	CASSLQGAGMVGYTF	TGTGCCAGCAGTTTACAGGGGGCGGGCATGGTTGGCTACACCTTC